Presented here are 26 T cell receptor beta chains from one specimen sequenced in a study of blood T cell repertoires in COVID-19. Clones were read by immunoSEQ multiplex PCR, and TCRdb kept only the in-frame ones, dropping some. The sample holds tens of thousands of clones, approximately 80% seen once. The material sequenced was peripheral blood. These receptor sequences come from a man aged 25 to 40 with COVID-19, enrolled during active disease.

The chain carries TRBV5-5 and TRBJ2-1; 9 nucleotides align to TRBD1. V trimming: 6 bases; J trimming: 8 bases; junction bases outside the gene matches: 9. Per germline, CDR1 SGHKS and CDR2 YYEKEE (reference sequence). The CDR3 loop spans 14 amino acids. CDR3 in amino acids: CASTLTGGNHEQFF. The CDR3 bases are TGTGCCAGCACATTAACAGGGGGCAACCATGAGCAGTTCTTC.

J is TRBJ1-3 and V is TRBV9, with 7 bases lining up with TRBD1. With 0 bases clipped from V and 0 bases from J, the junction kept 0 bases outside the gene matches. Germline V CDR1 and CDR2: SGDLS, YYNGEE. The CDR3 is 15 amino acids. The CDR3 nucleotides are TGTGCCAGCAGCGTAGGGGACAGCTCTGGAAACACCATATATTTT. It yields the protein CASSVGDSSGNTIYF.

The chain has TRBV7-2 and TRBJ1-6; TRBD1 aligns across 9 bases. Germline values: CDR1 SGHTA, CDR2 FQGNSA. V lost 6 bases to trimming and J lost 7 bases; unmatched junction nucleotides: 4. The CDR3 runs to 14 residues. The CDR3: CASRTGQGNSPLHF. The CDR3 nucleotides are TGTGCCAGCAGAACGGGACAGGGAAATTCACCCCTCCACTTT.

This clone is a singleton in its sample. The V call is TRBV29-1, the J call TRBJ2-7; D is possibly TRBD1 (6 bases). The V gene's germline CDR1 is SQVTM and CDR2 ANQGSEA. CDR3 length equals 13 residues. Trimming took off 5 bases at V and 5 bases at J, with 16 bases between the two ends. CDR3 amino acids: CSVYTGLEDEQYF. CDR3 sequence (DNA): TGCAGCGTTTATACAGGGCTGGAGGACGAGCAGTACTTC.

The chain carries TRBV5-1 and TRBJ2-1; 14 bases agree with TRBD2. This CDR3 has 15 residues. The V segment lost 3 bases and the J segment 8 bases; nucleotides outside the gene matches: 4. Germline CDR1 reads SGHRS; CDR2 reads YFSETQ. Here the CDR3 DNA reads TGCGCCAGCAGCTCCGGACTAGCGGGAGGTTATGAGCAGTTCTTC. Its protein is CASSSGLAGGYEQFF.

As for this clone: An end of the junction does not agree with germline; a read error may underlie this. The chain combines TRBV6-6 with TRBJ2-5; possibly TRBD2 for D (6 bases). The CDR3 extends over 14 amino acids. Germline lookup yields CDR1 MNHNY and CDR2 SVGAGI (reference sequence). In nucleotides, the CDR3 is TGTGCCAGCAGTTATGGTGGGACTCAAGGGACCCAGTACTTC. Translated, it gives CASSYGGTQGTQYF.

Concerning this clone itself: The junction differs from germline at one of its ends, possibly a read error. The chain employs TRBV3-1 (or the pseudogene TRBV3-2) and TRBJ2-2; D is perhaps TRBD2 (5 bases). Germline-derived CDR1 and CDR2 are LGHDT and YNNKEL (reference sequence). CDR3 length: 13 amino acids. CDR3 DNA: TGTGCCAGCAGCCCAACTTACACCGGGGAGCTGCTTTTT. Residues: CASSPTYTGELLF.

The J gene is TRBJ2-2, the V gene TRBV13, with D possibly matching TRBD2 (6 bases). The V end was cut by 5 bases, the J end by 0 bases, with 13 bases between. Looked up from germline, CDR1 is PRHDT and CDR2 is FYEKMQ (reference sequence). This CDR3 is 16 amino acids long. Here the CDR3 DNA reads TGTGCCAGCAGCCAAGGAGGGACGTCGAACACCGGGGAGCTGTTTTTT. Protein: CASSQGGTSNTGELFF. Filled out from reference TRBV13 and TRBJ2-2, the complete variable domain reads AAGVIQSPRHLIKEKRETATLKCYPIPRHDTVYWYQQGPGQDPQFLISFYEKMQSDKGSIPDRFSAQQFSDYHSELNMSSLELGDSALYFCASSQGGTSNTGELFFGEGSRLTVL.

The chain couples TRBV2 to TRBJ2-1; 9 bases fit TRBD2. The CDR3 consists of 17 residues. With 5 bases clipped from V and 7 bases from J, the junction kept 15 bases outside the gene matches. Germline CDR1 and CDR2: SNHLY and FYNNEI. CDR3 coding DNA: TGTGCCAGCAGTACGATAGTGGCGGGAGGGAGCCTAAATGAGCAGTTCTTC. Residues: CASSTIVAGGSLNEQFF.

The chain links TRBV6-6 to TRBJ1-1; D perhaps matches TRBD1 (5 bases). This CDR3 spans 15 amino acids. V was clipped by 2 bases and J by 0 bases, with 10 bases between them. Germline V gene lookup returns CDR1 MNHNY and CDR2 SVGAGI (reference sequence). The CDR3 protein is CASSYGGTMNTEAFF. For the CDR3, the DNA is TGTGCCAGCAGTTACGGGGGGACCATGAACACTGAAGCTTTCTTT.

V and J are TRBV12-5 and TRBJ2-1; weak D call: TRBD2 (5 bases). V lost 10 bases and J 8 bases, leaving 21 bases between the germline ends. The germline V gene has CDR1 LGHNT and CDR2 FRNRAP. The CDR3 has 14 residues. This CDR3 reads CATIVPRLADEQFF. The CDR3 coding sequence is TGTGCTACCATCGTCCCCCGGCTAGCCGATGAGCAGTTCTTC.

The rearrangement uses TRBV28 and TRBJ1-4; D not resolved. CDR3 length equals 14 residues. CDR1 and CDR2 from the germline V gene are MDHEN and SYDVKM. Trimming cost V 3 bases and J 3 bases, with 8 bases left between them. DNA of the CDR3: TGTGCCAGCAGTTTGCGGAAGGCTAATGAAAAACTGTTTTTT. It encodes CASSLRKANEKLFF.

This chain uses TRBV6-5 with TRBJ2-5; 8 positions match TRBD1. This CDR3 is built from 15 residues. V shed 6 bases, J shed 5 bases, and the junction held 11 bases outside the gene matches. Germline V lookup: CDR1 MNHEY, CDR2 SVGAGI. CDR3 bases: TGTGCCAGCAGCCCCCCGACAGGGGCGGGGGAGACCCAGTACTTC. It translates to CASSPPTGAGETQYF.

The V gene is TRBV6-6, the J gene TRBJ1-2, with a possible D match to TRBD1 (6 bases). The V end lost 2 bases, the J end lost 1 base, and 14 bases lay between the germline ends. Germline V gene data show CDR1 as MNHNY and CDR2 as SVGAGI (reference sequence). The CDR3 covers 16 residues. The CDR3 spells CASSYGGRGNNYGYTF. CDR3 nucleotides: TGTGCCAGCAGTTACGGGGGCCGGGGTAATAACTATGGCTACACCTTC.

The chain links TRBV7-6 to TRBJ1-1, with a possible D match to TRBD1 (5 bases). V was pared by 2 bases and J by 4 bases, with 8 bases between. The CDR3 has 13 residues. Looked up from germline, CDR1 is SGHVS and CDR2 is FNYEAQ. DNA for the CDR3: TGTGCCAGCAGCTTAAGCAGGGTCACTGAAGCTTTCTTT. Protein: CASSLSRVTEAFF.

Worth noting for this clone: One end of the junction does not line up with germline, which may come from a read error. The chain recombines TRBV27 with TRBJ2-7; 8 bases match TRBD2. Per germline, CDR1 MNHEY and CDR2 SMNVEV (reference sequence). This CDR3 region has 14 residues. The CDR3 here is CAGRPGLGSYEQYF. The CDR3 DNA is TGTGCCGGCAGACCGGGACTAGGGTCTTACGAGCAGTACTTC.

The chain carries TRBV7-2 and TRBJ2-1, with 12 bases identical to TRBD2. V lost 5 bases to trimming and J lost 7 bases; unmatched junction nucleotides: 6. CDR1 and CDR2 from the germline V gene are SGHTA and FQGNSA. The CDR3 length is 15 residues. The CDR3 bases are TGTGCCAGCAGCCCTCTAGCGGGAGGGCCTAATGAGCAGTTCTTC. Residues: CASSPLAGGPNEQFF.

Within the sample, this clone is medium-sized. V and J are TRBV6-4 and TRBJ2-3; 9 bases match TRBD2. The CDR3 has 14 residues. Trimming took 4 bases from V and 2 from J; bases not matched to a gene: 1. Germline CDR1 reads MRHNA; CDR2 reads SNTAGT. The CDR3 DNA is TGTGCCAGCAGTGGGACTAGCGACACAGATACGCAGTATTTT. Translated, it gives CASSGTSDTDTQYF.

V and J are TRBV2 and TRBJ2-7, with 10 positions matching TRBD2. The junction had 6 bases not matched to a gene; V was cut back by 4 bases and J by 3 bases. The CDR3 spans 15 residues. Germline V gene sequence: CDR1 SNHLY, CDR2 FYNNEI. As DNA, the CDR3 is TGTGCCAGCAGTGGGCTAGCGGGAGCATTCTACGAGCAGTACTTC. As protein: CASSGLAGAFYEQYF.

In nucleotides, the CDR3 is TGTGCCAGCAGTTCGTACCGGGATAACTATGGCTACACCTTC. Translating it yields CASSSYRDNYGYTF. V gene TRBV27 combines with J gene TRBJ1-2; no reliable D call. The CDR3 is 14 amino acids. V was pared by 4 bases and J by 1 base, with 10 bases between. Germline CDR1 is MNHEY and CDR2 is SMNVEV (reference sequence).

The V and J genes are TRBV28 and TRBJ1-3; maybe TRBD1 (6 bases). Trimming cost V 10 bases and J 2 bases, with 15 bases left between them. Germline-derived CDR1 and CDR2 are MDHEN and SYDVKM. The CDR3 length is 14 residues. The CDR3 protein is CATKDRPPGNTIYF. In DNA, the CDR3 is TGTGCCACCAAAGACAGGCCTCCTGGAAACACCATATATTTT.

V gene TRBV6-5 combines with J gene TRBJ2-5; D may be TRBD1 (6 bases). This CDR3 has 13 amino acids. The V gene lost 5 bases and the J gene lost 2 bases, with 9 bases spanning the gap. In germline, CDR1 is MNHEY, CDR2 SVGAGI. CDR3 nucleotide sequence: TGTGCCAGCAGTAACAGGGTACAAGAGACCCAGTACTTC. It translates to CASSNRVQETQYF.

In DNA form, the CDR3 reads TGTGCCAGCAGTGAAGGCAGGGGTCTGTCCGGCTACACCTTC. This translates into CASSEGRGLSGYTF. The chain has TRBV2 and TRBJ1-2; weak D call: TRBD1 (6 bases). The CDR3 spans 14 residues. Trimming removed 1 base from V and 8 bases from J, with 14 bases in between. Germline lookup yields CDR1 SNHLY and CDR2 FYNNEI.

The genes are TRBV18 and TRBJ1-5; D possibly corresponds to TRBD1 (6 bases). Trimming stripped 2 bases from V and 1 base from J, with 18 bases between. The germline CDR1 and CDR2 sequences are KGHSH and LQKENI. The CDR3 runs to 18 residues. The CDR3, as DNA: TGTGCCAGCTCACCAGGAATCGGCAGGGGATTGAGCAATCAGCCCCAGCATTTT. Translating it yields CASSPGIGRGLSNQPQHF. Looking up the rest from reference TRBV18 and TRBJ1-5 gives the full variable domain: NAGVMQNPRHLVRRRGQEARLRCSPMKGHSHVYWYRQLPEEGLKFMVYLQKENIIDESGMPKERFSAEFPKEGPSILRIQQVVRGDSAAYFCASSPGIGRGLSNQPQHFGDGTRLSIL.

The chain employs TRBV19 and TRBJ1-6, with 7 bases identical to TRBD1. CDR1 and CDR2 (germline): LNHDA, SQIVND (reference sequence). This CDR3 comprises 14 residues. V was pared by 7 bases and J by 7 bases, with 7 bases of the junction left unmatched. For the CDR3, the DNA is TGTGCCAGTAACCAGGGACAGCCAAATTCACCCCTCCACTTT. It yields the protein CASNQGQPNSPLHF.

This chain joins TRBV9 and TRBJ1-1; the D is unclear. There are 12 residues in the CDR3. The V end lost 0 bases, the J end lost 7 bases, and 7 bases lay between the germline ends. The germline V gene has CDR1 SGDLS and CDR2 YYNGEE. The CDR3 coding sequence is TGTGCCAGCAGCGTAGAGGCAGGTGAAGCTTTCTTT. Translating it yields CASSVEAGEAFF.